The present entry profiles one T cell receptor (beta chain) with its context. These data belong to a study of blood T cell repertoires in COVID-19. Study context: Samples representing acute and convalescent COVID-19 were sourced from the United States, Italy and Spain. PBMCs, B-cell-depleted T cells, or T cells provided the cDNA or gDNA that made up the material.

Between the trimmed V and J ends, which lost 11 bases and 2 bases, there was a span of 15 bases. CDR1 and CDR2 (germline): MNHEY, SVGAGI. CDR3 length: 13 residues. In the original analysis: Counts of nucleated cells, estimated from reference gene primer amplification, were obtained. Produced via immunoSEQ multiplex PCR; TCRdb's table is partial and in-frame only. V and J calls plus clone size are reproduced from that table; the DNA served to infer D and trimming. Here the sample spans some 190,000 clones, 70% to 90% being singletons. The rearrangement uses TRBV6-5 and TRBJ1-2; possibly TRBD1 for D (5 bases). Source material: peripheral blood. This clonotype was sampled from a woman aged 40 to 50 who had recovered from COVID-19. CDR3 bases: TGTGCCGTATCGGGACTTCCCAACTATGGCTACACCTTC. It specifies CAVSGLPNYGYTF.